Below, one TCR beta chain is given with its context. This sample is part of a study of brain T cells in children with intractable seizures. Trimming removed 0 bases from V and 0 bases from J, with 5 bases in between. The CDR3 spans 14 residues. The germline V gene encodes CDR1 SGDLS and CDR2 YYNGEE. Only in-frame clones appear in the TCRdb table, and some are missing; sequencing was by immunoSEQ multiplex PCR. The sample comprises roughly 110,000 clones, 94% of which are singletons, and about 4% rests with the top ten. This specimen was peripheral blood, taken at surgery. The sequence was collected from a boy in the first two years of life with hemimegalencephaly and intractable seizures. The chain has TRBV9 and TRBJ2-3; D gene uncertain. The CDR3 coding sequence is TGTGCCAGCAGCGTAGCCGGGAGCACAGATACGCAGTATTTT. This sequence encodes CASSVAGSTDTQYF.